This T cell receptor beta chain was documented in a study of T cell responses to AZD1222 COVID-19 vaccine. Study-wide findings and caveats: Spike-specific TCR breadth and depth both grew after two AZD1222 doses. Regions left unmutated in variants are reportedly the target of nearly half of spike-specific TCRs. Just a handful of people given AZD1222 tested seropositive at baseline. Donors were largely white British and mainly female; clonal diversity was possibly underestimated.

Trimming shortened V by 7 bases and J by 7 bases, and 17 bases separated the two germline ends. This CDR3 spans 14 amino acids. Germline CDR1 is GTSNPN and CDR2 is SVGIG (reference sequence). As concerns this clone: The antigen is undetermined.

Profiling relied on immunoSEQ multiplex PCR, and the TCRdb table lists in-frame clones only, not all of them. The sample contains some 120,000 clones, 87% of which appear only once. The receptor's source is an adult in good health. The sample in question was peripheral blood, obtained on day 0 of AZD1222 vaccination. The rearrangement uses TRBV30 and TRBJ1-6; D not resolved. The CDR3 sequence: CAYNLPDRNSPLHF. CDR3 in DNA: TGTGCCTACAATCTTCCCGACCGGAATTCACCCCTCCACTTT.